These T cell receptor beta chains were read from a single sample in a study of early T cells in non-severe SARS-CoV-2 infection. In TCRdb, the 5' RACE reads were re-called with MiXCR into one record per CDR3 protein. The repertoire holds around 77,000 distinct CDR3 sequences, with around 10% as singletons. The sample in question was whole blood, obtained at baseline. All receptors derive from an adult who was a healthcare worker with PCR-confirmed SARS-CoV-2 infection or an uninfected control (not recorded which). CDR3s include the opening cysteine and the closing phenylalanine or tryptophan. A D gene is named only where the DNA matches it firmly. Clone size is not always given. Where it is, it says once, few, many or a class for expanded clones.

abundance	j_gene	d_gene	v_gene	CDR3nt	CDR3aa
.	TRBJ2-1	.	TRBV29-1	TGCAGCGCCCGGGACGCCCTAGAGAAAAATGAGCAGTTCTTC	CSARDALEKNEQFF
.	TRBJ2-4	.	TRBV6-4	TGTGCCAGCAGCACCCTGCATATTATTGGCAGAATGGTTCAGTACTTC	CASSTLHIIGRMVQYF
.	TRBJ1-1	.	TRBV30	TGTGCCTGGAGTCCTAGTAACACTGAAGCTTTCTTT	CAWSPSNTEAFF
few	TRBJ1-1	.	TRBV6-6	TGTGCCAGCAACGATGTGGACACTGAAGCTTTCTTT	CASNDVDTEAFF
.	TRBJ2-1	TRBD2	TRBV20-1	TGCAGTGCTAGAAGGATGGGACCGGGACTAGCGGGGGGGTCATACAATGAGCAGTTCTTC	CSARRMGPGLAGGSYNEQFF
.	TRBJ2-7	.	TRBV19	TGTGCCAGTACCCTTAAGGGGGGACCCTACGAGCAGTACTTC	CASTLKGGPYEQYF
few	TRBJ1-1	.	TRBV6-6	TGTGCCAGCAGCATTCCCCCACGGCAGGCAGCTTTCTTT	CASSIPPRQAAFF
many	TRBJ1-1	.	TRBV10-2	TGCGCCAGCAGTGAGTGGGTACGGGCTGAAGCTTTCTTT	CASSEWVRAEAFF
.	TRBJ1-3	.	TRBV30	TGTGCCTGGAGTGCAGGGTCCGGAAACACCATATATTTT	CAWSAGSGNTIYF
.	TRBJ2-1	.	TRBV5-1	TGCGCCAGCAGCTTGGCTGGACAGATATCCTACAATGAGCAGTTCTTC	CASSLAGQISYNEQFF
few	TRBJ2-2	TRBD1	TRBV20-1	TGCAGTGCTAGAGCCGGGGGCAGGGGGCCCGGCACCGGGGAGCTGTTTTTT	CSARAGGRGPGTGELFF
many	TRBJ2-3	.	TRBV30	TGTGCCTGGGACCGGGACGTAGGGGATACGCAGTATTTT	CAWDRDVGDTQYF
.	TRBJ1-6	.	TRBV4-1	TGCGCCAGCAGCCAAGCTACACGCATCGGGAATTCACCCCTCCACTTT	CASSQATRIGNSPLHF
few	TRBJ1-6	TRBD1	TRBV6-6	TGTGCCAGCAGGGGCAGGGGGCTGAGCTCCTATAATTCACCCCTCCACTTT	CASRGRGLSSYNSPLHF
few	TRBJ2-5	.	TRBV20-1	TGCAGTGCTCCCCCCCGGGACTCCGCACCCCTGGAGACCCAGTACTTC	CSAPPRDSAPLETQYF
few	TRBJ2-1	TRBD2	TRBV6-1	TGTGCCAGCAGACTAGCGGGACGCAATGAGCAGTTCTTC	CASRLAGRNEQFF
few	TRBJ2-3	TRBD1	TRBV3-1	TGTGCCAGCAGCCAAGTTCGGACAGGGGCCACAGATACGCAGTATTTT	CASSQVRTGATDTQYF
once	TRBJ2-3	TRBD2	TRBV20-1	TGCAGTGCTAGGGCTAGCGGGGGCACAGATACGCAGTATTTT	CSARASGGTDTQYF
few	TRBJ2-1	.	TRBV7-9	TGTGCCAGCAGCCAAGACATACCAAGCGATGAGCAGTTCTTC	CASSQDIPSDEQFF
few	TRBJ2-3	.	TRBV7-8	TGTGCCAGCAGCTTTCGAGGGGTTAGCACAGATACGCAGTATTTT	CASSFRGVSTDTQYF
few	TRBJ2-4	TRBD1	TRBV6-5	TGTGCCAGCAGTGGACAGGGGCCGCTTCCAGCCAAAAACATTCAGTACTTC	CASSGQGPLPAKNIQYF
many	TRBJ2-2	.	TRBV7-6	TGTGCCAGCAGCTTAACGGGTCGTAGCAACCGGAACACCGGGGAGCTGTTTTTT	CASSLTGRSNRNTGELFF
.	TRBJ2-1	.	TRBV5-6	TGTGTCAGCAGCTTTAAACCGTACAATGAGCAGTTCTTC	CVSSFKPYNEQFF
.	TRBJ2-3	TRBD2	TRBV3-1	TGTGCCAGCGGTCGCGGGACTAGCGGTATACTGAGGGATACGCAGTATTTT	CASGRGTSGILRDTQYF
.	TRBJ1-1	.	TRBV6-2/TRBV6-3	TGTGCCAGCCGCTGGGGCAGTCTCACTGAAGCTTTCTTT	CASRWGSLTEAFF
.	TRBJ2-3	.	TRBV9	TGTGCCAGCAGCCCCCAGAGGGCAGATACGCAGTATTTT	CASSPQRADTQYF
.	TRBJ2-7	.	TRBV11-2	TGTGCCAGCAGCCCACGCTCCTACGAGCAGTACTTC	CASSPRSYEQYF
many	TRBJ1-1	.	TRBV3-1	TGTGCCAGCAGCCAAGATTTCAGGCAGGGGACGAACACTGAAGCTTTCTTT	CASSQDFRQGTNTEAFF
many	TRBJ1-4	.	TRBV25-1	TGTGCCAGCAGTGAATATGGGTCGGGGGGCGAAAAACTGTTTTTT	CASSEYGSGGEKLFF
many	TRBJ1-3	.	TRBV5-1	TGCGCCAGCAGCTTGGCCCCCCCGACAGCTGGAAACACCATATATTTT	CASSLAPPTAGNTIYF
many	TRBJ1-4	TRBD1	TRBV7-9	TGTGCCAGCAGCCGGACAGGGGATGAAAAACTGTTTTTT	CASSRTGDEKLFF
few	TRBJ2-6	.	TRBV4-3	TGCGCCAGCAGCCAGATTCAGGGCTCCGGGGCCAACGTCCTGACTTTC	CASSQIQGSGANVLTF
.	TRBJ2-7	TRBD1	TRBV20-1	TGCAGTGCTAGAGATTTCGGCCAGGGGGCGAGTGAGCAGTACTTC	CSARDFGQGASEQYF
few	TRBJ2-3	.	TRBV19	TGTGCCAGTAGTATGGGTGATACGCAGTATTTT	CASSMGDTQYF
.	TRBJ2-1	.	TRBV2	TGTGCCAGCAGGTGGGGGGGGCCGATTGATGAGCAGTTCTTC	CASRWGGPIDEQFF
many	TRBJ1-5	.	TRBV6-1	TGTGCCAGCGGAAGACAGCTAAATCAGCCCCAGCATTTT	CASGRQLNQPQHF
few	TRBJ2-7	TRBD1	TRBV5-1	TGCGCCAGCAGCTTAGGGATTACAGGGGCCGAGCAGTACTTC	CASSLGITGAEQYF
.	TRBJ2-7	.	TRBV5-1	TGCGCCAGCAGCTTGGTCTACGCAACGGACTCCTACGAGCAGTACTTC	CASSLVYATDSYEQYF